The next 23 T cell receptor beta chains were all read from a single sample in a study of blood T cell repertoires in COVID-19 (dated by TCRdb to the early 2020s). The library relied on the immunoSEQ multiplex PCR assay. The source is immuneACCESS, and TCRdb retained only in-frame sequences with V and J called. Part of the clones is not carried over; for the studies checked, unresolved V genes explain less than half of this, and the remainder is unexplained. This sample comprises around 620,000 clones, around 90% of them detected only once. Approximately 0.25% of the sample goes to the ten largest clones. The source material was peripheral blood. The receptors originated from a woman between 18 and 29 years old with acute or convalescent COVID-19.

The chain is built from TRBV7-9 and TRBJ1-3, with D possibly matching TRBD1 (5 bases). The CDR3 spans 16 residues. V was trimmed by 5 bases and J by 3 bases, leaving 17 bases between them. Germline CDR1 is SEHNR and CDR2 is FQNEAQ (reference sequence). Here the CDR3 reads CASSPRWGGIGNTIYF. The CDR3 DNA follows: TGTGCCAGCAGCCCCCGGTGGGGGGGAATTGGAAACACCATATATTTT.

The chain links TRBV7-2 to TRBJ2-3; 8 nucleotides match TRBD1. In germline, CDR1 is SGHTA, CDR2 FQGNSA. The V and J ends lost 5 bases and 2 bases, in that order; junction bases with no gene match: 9. The CDR3 is 16 residues long. As DNA, the CDR3 is TGTGCCAGCAGCCTACGACAGGGGCCGATCACAGATACGCAGTATTTT. Its translation is CASSLRQGPITDTQYF.

J is TRBJ1-2 and V is TRBV19; TRBD1 is a possible D gene (5 bases). V was cut by 4 bases and J by 0 bases, with 12 bases left in between. This CDR3 has 15 residues. Germline V gene lookup returns CDR1 LNHDA and CDR2 SQIVND (reference sequence). The CDR3 region is CASSRLTVTNYGYTF. The CDR3 DNA follows: TGTGCCAGTAGTAGGTTGACAGTAACTAACTATGGCTACACCTTC.

The V and J genes are TRBV2 and TRBJ1-2, with D hard to call. With 1 base removed from V and 8 bases from J, the gap between germline ends came to 14 bases. This CDR3 contains 14 residues. Germline CDR1 SNHLY, CDR2 FYNNEI. The CDR3: CASSEVGGQRGYTF. The CDR3 DNA reads TGTGCCAGCAGTGAAGTTGGAGGGCAGAGAGGCTACACCTTC.

The chain employs TRBV6-6 and TRBJ1-1; 8 positions match TRBD1. V lost 3 bases, J lost 2 bases, and 5 bases stayed unmatched. The CDR3 sequence is 15 residues long. CDR1 is MNHNY and CDR2 is SVGAGI in the germline V gene (reference sequence). The CDR3 here is CASSYPGGKNTEAFF. CDR3 bases: TGTGCCAGCAGTTATCCAGGGGGCAAAAACACTGAAGCTTTCTTT.

This chain's CDR3 is CASSLGAQVPYEQYF. The CDR3 DNA follows: TGTGCCAGCAGCTTGGGGGCCCAGGTCCCCTACGAGCAGTACTTC. The chain is built from TRBV5-5 and TRBJ2-7, with D unclear. The CDR3 has 15 residues. Deletions cut 0 bases from V and 2 bases from J, with 12 bases between. Germline CDR1 SGHKS, CDR2 YYEKEE (reference sequence).

J is TRBJ1-5 and V is TRBV9; 7 bases are shared with TRBD1. The length of the CDR3 is 15 residues. The junction had 5 bases not matched to a gene; V was cut back by 0 bases and J by 5 bases. CDR1 SGDLS and CDR2 YYNGEE come from the germline V gene. The CDR3 bases are TGTGCCAGCAGCGTAGAGGGGGCGACAGATCAGCCCCAGCATTTT. Its translation: CASSVEGATDQPQHF.

This clone has just one count. The chain uses TRBV7-8 and TRBJ1-5; no clear D. V gave up 1 base and J gave up 5 bases, with 15 bases separating them. Germline V gene lookup returns CDR1 SGHVS and CDR2 FQNEAQ. This CDR3 has 16 residues. CDR3 in amino acids: CASSLDPNGIHQPQHF. CDR3 nucleotides: TGTGCCAGCAGCTTAGATCCAAACGGGATCCATCAGCCCCAGCATTTT.

The chain employs TRBV5-1 and TRBJ1-2; 7 bases line up with TRBD1. This CDR3 is 15 amino acids long. Germline V gene lookup returns CDR1 SGHRS and CDR2 YFSETQ. V trimming: 0 bases; J trimming: 2 bases; junction bases outside the gene matches: 4. In DNA form, the CDR3 reads TGCGCCAGCAGCTTGGCCCCACAGGGGAACTATGGCTACACCTTC. Translation gives CASSLAPQGNYGYTF.

This clone was seen once. This chain uses TRBV6-5 with TRBJ2-7; 8 positions agree with TRBD1. This CDR3 comprises 14 residues. V was clipped by 6 bases and J by 0 bases; unmatched bases: 4. Germline V gene sequence: CDR1 MNHEY, CDR2 SVGAGI. The CDR3 nucleotides read TGTGCCAGCAGGGGGACAGGCAGCTCCTACGAGCAGTACTTC. Translating gives CASRGTGSSYEQYF.

The genes are TRBV6-2 or TRBV6-3 and TRBJ2-7, with no clear D. Between the trimmed V and J ends, which lost 2 bases and 0 bases, there was a span of 5 bases. CDR1 is MNHEY and CDR2 is SVGEGT in the germline V gene. The CDR3 has 13 amino acids. This CDR3 is CASSYPSSYEQYF. The CDR3 DNA reads TGTGCCAGCAGTTACCCGAGCTCCTACGAGCAGTACTTC.

The chain links TRBV24-1 to TRBJ1-1; TRBD1 matches 9 bases. The CDR3 consists of 16 residues. Germline values: CDR1 KGHDR, CDR2 SFDVKD. V lost 3 bases to trimming and J lost 5 bases; unmatched junction nucleotides: 9. In DNA, the CDR3 is TGTGCCACCAGTGATACGGACAGGGGAAGAGGGACTGAAGCTTTCTTT. It yields the protein CATSDTDRGRGTEAFF.

The J gene is TRBJ1-1, the V gene TRBV11-2; weak D call: TRBD1 (5 bases). The CDR3 is 14 residues long. The ends were cut back, 5 bases at V and 6 bases at J, with 16 bases in the middle. The germline V gene encodes CDR1 SGHAT and CDR2 FQNNGV. The CDR3 nucleotides read TGTGCCAGCAGCCCGGAGCGGGGGGGGGCTGAAGCTTTCTTT. It specifies CASSPERGGAEAFF.

CDR3 loop: CASSVAGGAYNEQFF. The CDR3 nucleotides are TGTGCCAGCAGCGTAGCGGGGGGCGCCTACAATGAGCAGTTCTTC. V and J are TRBV3-1 (or the pseudogene TRBV3-2) and TRBJ2-1; 10 bases match TRBD2. The V and J ends lost 5 bases and 2 bases, in that order; junction bases with no gene match: 3. This CDR3 has 15 residues. Germline loops: CDR1 LGHDT, CDR2 YNNKEL (reference sequence).

This clone was recorded once. The chain is built from TRBV2 and TRBJ2-3, with 8 positions matching TRBD1. Trimming removed 10 bases from V and 5 bases from J; junction bases left unmatched: 14. This CDR3 is built from 15 residues. The germline gives CDR1 SNHLY, CDR2 FYNNEI. Here the CDR3 DNA reads TGTGCCATGCTCACAGGGGGAAGAGGGATAGATACGCAGTATTTT. Its translation is CAMLTGGRGIDTQYF.

The chain joins TRBV6-6 to TRBJ1-6; D is possibly TRBD1 (6 bases). The CDR3 consists of 12 residues. Trimming took 8 bases from V and 11 from J, leaving 13 bases between them. Germline V gene data show CDR1 as MNHNY and CDR2 as SVGAGI (reference sequence). The CDR3 sequence is CASLRQVPPLHF. CDR3 sequence (DNA): TGTGCCAGCCTTAGACAGGTCCCACCCCTCCACTTT.

This chain connects TRBV2 to TRBJ2-4, with 13 bases fitting TRBD2. There are 15 residues in the CDR3. Per germline, CDR1 SNHLY and CDR2 FYNNEI. V lost 5 bases to trimming and J lost 5 bases; unmatched junction nucleotides: 3. In DNA form, the CDR3 reads TGTGCCAGCAGTTCTGGACTAGCGGGGGAAAACATTCAGTACTTC. This codes for CASSSGLAGENIQYF.

This chain links TRBV24-1 with TRBJ1-5; D gene ambiguous. With 4 bases removed from V and 0 bases from J, the gap between germline ends came to 9 bases. Germline loops: CDR1 KGHDR, CDR2 SFDVKD. The length of the CDR3 is 15 residues. The CDR3 protein is CATSDKAYSNQPQHF. CDR3 DNA sequence: TGTGCCACCAGTGACAAAGCTTATAGCAATCAGCCCCAGCATTTT.

The chain has TRBV7-3 and TRBJ1-5; TRBD1 might be the D (5 bases). This CDR3 comprises 15 residues. Trimming took off 2 bases at V and 5 bases at J, with 13 bases between the two ends. CDR1 is SGHTA and CDR2 is FQGTGA in the germline V gene. CDR3 bases: TGTGCCAGCAGCTTAGACAGAGGGAGGGATCAGCCCCAGCATTTT. It is translated as CASSLDRGRDQPQHF. Full variable domain (outside the CDR3, taken from reference TRBV7-3 and TRBJ1-5): GAGVSQTPSNKVTEKGKYVELRCDPISGHTALYWYRQSLGQGPEFLIYFQGTGAADDSGLPNDRFFAVRPEGSVSTLKIQRTERGDSAVYLCASSLDRGRDQPQHFGDGTRLSIL.

This clone was detected once. The chain couples TRBV5-1 to TRBJ2-7, with 7 positions matching TRBD1. The V and J ends lost 2 bases and 1 base, in that order; junction bases with no gene match: 3. The germline gives CDR1 SGHRS, CDR2 YFSETQ. The CDR3 consists of 14 residues. In DNA form, the CDR3 reads TGCGCCAGCAGCTTATGGGACAGTTCCTACGAGCAGTACTTC. Protein: CASSLWDSSYEQYF.

This chain links TRBV28 with TRBJ1-1; D might be TRBD1 (5 bases). The CDR3 extends over 17 amino acids. Germline lookup yields CDR1 MDHEN and CDR2 SYDVKM. V lost 1 base and J lost 5, with 20 bases in between. This CDR3 is CASSLLGRDLRGTEAFF. CDR3 in DNA: TGTGCCAGCAGTTTATTGGGGAGGGACCTTAGAGGGACTGAAGCTTTCTTT.

The rearrangement links TRBV10-3 to TRBJ2-5; possible D gene TRBD2, 7 bases. The CDR3 has 14 residues. V was clipped by 11 bases and J by 2 bases, with 18 bases between them. Germline V gene data show CDR1 as ENHRY and CDR2 as SYGVKD. CDR3 coding DNA: TGTGCCGTAAGGGGGGGACCCTCTCAAGAGACCCAGTACTTC. This codes for CAVRGGPSQETQYF.

V gene TRBV4-1 combines with J gene TRBJ1-5; weak D call: TRBD1 (5 bases). The V and J ends lost 4 bases and 1 base respectively, with 11 bases between them. Germline V lookup: CDR1 MGHRA, CDR2 YSYEKL. CDR3 length: 15 residues. The CDR3 here is CASSLGLQSNQPQHF. The CDR3 DNA is TGCGCCAGCAGCCTGGGACTCCAAAGCAATCAGCCCCAGCATTTT.